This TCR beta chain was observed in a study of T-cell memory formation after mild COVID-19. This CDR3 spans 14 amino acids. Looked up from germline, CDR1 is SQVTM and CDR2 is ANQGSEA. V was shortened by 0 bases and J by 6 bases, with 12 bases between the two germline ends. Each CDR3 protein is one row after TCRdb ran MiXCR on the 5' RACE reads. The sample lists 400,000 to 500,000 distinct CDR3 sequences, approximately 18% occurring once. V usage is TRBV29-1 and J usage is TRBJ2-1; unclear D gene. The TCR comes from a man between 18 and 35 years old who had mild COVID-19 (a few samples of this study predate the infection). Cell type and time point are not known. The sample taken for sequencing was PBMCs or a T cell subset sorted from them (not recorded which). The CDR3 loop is CSVEESGSLNEQFF. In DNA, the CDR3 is TGCAGCGTTGAAGAATCTGGTTCCCTCAATGAGCAGTTCTTC.